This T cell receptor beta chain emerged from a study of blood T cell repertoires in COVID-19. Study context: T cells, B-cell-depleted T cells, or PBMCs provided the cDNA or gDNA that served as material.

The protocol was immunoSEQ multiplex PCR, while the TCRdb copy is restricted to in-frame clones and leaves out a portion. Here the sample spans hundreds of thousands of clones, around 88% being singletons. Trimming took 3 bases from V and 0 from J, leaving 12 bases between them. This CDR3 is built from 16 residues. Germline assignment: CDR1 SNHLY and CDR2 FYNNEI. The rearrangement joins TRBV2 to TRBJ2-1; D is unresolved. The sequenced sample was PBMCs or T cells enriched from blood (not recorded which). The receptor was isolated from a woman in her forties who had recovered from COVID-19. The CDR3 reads CASSELRPSSYNEQFF. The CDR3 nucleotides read TGTGCCAGCAGTGAGTTGCGACCTAGCTCCTACAATGAGCAGTTCTTC.